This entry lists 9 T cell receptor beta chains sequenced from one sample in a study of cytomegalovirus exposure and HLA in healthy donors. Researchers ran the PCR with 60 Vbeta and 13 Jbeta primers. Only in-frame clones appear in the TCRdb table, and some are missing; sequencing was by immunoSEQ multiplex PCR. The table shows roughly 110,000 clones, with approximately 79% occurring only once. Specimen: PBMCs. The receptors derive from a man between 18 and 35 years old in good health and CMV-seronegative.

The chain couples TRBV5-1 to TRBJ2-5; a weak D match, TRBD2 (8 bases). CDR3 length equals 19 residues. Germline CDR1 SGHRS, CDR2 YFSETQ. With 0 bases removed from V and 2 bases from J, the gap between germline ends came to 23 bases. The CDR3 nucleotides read TGCGCCAGCAGCTTGGCCGGGAGGGGGCGCTTGGGAAATCAAGAGACCCAGTACTTC. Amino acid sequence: CASSLAGRGRLGNQETQYF.

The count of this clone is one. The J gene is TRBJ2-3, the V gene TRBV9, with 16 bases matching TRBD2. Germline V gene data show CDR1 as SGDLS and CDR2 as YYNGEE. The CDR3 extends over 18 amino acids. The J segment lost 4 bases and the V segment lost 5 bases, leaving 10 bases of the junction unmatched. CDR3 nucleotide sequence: TGTGCCAGCAGTAGAGAGTGGGGGACTAGCGGGGGGGCAGATACGCAGTATTTT. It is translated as CASSREWGTSGGADTQYF.

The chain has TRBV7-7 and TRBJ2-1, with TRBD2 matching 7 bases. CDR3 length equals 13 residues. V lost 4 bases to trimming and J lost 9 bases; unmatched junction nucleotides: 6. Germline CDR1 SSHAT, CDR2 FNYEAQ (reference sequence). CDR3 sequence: CASSSGGFGEQFF. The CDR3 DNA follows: TGTGCCAGCAGCTCCGGGGGGTTTGGTGAGCAGTTCTTC.

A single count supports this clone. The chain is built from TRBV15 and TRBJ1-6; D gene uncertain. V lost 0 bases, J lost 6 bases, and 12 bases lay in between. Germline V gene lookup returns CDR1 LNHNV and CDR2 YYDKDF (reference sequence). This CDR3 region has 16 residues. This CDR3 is CATSREAGPGNSPLHF. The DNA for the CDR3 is TGTGCCACCAGCAGAGAGGCGGGCCCAGGTAATTCACCCCTCCACTTT.

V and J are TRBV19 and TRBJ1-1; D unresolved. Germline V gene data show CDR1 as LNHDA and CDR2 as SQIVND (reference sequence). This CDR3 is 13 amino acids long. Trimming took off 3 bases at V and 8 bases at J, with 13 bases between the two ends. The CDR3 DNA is TGTGCCAGTAGTATCGGCGGATTCCGGGAAGCTTTCTTT. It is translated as CASSIGGFREAFF.

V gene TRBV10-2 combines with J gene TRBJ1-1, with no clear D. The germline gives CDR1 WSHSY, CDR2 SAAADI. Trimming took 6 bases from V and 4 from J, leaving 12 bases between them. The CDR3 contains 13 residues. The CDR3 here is CASSPGGFTEAFF. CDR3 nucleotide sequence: TGCGCCAGCAGCCCGGGTGGGTTCACTGAAGCTTTCTTT.

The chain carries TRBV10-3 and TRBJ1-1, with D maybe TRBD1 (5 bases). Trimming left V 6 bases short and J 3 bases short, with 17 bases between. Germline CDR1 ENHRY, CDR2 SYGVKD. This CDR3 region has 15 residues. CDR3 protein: CAIRGRAGRDTEAFF. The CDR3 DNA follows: TGTGCCATCAGAGGGAGGGCAGGGAGGGACACTGAAGCTTTCTTT.

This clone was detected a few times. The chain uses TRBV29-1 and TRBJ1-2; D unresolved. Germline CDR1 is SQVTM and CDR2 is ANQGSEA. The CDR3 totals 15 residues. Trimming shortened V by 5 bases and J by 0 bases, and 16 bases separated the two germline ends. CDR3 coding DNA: TGCAGCGTTCCCCGTGGAGGGATAGCTAACTATGGCTACACCTTC. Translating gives CSVPRGGIANYGYTF.

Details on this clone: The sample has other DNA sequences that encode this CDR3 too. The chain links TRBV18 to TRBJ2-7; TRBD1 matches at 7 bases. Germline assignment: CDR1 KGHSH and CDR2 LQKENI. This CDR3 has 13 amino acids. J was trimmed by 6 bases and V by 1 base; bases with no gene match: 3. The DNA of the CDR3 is TGTGCCAGCTCACCACAGGGGGCGGGCGAGCAGTACTTC. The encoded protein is CASSPQGAGEQYF.